This T cell receptor beta chain was identified in a study of OX40 agonist ivuxolimab in advanced cancers. Whole-study results and caveats: Some of the lowest clonal expansion was seen in partial responders at 0.1-3.0 mg/kg.

Trimming cost V 5 bases and J 1 base, with 11 bases left between them. CDR1 is SGHTA and CDR2 is FQGNSA in the germline V gene. The CDR3 runs to 14 residues. Sequenced by immunoSEQ multiplex PCR; TCRdb stores in-frame clones only, minus some. The sample shows 52,000 or so clones, around 84% of them seen only once. Comment on this clone: Antigen specificity is unknown.

The source was CD4+ or CD8+ T cells sorted from blood, collected in a trial of the OX40 agonist ivuxolimab. The origin of this receptor is an adult with an advanced solid tumor such as melanoma, head and neck, liver or kidney cancer. The rearrangement uses TRBV7-2 and TRBJ2-5; D may be TRBD1 (6 bases). For the CDR3, the DNA is TGTGCCAGCAGCCTCAGACAGGTCCAAGAGACCCAGTACTTC. This sequence encodes CASSLRQVQETQYF.